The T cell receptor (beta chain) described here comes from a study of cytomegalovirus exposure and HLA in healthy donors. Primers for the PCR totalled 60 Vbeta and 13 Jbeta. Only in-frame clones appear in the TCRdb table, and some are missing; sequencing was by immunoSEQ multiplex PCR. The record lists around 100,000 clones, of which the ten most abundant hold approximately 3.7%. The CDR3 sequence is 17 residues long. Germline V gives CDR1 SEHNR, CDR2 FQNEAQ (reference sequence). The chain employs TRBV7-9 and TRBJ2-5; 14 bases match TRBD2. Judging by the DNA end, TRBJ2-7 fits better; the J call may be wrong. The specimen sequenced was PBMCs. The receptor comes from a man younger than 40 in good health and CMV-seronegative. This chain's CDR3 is CASSSGTSGGASYEQYF. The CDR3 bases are TGTGCCAGCAGCTCCGGGACTAGCGGGGGAGCCAGCTACGAGCAGTACTTC.